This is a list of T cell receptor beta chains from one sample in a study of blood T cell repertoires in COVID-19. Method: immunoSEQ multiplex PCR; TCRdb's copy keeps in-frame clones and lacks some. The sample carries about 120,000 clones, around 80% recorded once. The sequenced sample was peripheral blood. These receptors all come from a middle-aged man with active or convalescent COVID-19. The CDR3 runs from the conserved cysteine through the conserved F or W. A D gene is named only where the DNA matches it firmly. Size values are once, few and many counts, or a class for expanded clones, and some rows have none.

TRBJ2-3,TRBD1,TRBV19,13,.,CAAGDRAADTQYF,TGTGCCGCGGGGGACAGGGCTGCAGATACGCAGTATTTT
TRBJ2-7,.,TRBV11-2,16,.,CASSSLRGASSYEQYF,TGTGCCAGCAGCTCGCTCCGCGGGGCAAGCTCCTACGAGCAGTACTTC
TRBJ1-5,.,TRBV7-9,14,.,CASSKPGETQPQHF,TGTGCCAGCAGCAAACCCGGGGAGACACAGCCCCAGCATTTT
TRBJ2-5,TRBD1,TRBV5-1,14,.,CASSTRTGQETQYF,TGCGCCAGCAGCACCCGGACAGGGCAAGAGACCCAGTACTTC
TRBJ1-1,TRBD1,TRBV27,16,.,CASSFLPRGGVTEAFF,TGTGCCAGCAGTTTCCTACCCCGAGGGGGCGTAACTGAAGCTTTCTTT
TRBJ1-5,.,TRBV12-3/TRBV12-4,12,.,CASSLPYQPQHF,TGTGCCAGCAGTCTCCCTTATCAGCCCCAGCATTTT
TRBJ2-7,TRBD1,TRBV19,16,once,CASSMGPRTGAYEQYF,TGTGCCAGTAGTATGGGCCCTCGGACAGGGGCCTACGAGCAGTACTTC
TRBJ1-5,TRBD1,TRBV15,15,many,CATSRGQGANQPQHF,TGTGCCACCAGCAGGGGACAGGGTGCCAATCAGCCCCAGCATTTT
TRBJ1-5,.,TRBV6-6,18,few,CASSPIFLTGRGNQPQHF,TGTGCCAGCAGTCCCATTTTCTTGACAGGACGGGGCAATCAGCCCCAGCATTTT
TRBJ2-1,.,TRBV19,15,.,CATRTGALVYNEQFF,TGTGCCACTCGGACGGGAGCCCTCGTCTACAATGAGCAGTTCTTC
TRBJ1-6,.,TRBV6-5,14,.,CASSSGLRHSPLHF,TGTGCCAGCAGTTCCGGACTGCGGCATTCACCCCTCCACTTT